Given below is one TCR beta chain in context. As yet, its antigen is unknown. This sample is part of a study of CXCR3-negative and CXCR3-positive naive CD8 T cells. Whole-study context: Each library held about 1.5 +/- 0.3 million TRB reads, approximately 130 million in total.

Overall study findings and caveats: Naive cells positive for CXCR3 carried more hydrophobic TRB CDR3s than CXCR3-negative ones. Sequencing showed both naive subsets with comparably high diversity, and memory CD8+ cells much lower. Similar TRBV-TRBJ gene usage was seen in naive CXCR3-negative and CXCR3-positive cells, but not in memory cells.

This CDR3 is 15 amino acids long. Germline lookup yields CDR1 SGHNT and CDR2 YYREEE (reference sequence). The TRB cDNA libraries were prepared by 5' RACE with UMI labels. TCRdb re-called the 5' RACE reads, yielding one record per CDR3 amino acid sequence without DNA. In total, the table holds 130,000 to 150,000 distinct CDR3 sequences. By phenotype, naive CD8+ T cells were CD45RO-CCR7+CD27+CD95-. The receptor was derived from a human donor in good health. Some clones in this sample may be carry-over from other donors' samples. This rearrangement joins TRBV5-4 to TRBJ2-1; TCRdb proposes TRBD2, but this gene call is untestable without DNA. Material for sequencing was naive CXCR3+ CD8+ T cells from blood. Subset of the sample: CD45RO-CCR7+CD27+CD95- naive CD8+ T cells expressing CXCR3 (TNR3+). Here the CDR3 reads CASSLSSGGVGEQFF.